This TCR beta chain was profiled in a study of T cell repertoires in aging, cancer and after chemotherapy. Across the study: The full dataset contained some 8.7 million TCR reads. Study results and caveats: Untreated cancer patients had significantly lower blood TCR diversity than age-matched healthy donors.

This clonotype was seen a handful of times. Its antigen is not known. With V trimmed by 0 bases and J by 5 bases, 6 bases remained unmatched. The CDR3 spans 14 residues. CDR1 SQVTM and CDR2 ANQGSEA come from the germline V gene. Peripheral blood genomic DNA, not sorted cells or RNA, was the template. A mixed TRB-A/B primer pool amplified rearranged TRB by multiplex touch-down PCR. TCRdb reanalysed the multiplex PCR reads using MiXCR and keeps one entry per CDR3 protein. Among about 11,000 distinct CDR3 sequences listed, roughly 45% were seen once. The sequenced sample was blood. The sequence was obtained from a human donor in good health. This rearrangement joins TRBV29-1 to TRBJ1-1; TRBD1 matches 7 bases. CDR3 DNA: TGCAGCGTTGAAGAGGGAGGGGGCGGAACTGAAGCTTTCTTT. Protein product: CSVEEGGGGTEAFF.